The next 25 T cell receptor beta chains were all read from a single sample in a study of early T cells in non-severe SARS-CoV-2 infection. MiXCR, applied by TCRdb to the 5' RACE reads, yields one record per CDR3 protein. The sample lists over 45,000 distinct CDR3 sequences, roughly 5.9% seen once, with just over 4.5% in the top ten. The sample was whole blood. Every receptor here comes from an adult who was a healthcare worker with PCR-confirmed SARS-CoV-2 infection or an uninfected control (not recorded which).

This clonotype was observed at least ten times. The chain combines TRBV29-1 with TRBJ2-1; 9 bases fit TRBD2. The CDR3 totals 16 residues. Germline assignment: CDR1 SQVTM and CDR2 ANQGSEA. V was clipped by 0 bases and J by 6 bases; unmatched bases: 9. The CDR3 loop is CSVEDHSGRFPNEQFF. CDR3 DNA sequence: TGCAGCGTTGAAGATCACAGCGGGAGGTTCCCCAATGAGCAGTTCTTC.

This clonotype was recorded at least ten times. V and J are TRBV6-5 and TRBJ2-5; TRBD2 matches at 7 bases. Looked up from germline, CDR1 is MNHEY and CDR2 is SVGAGI. V shed 0 bases, J shed 8 bases, and the junction held 6 bases outside the gene matches. This CDR3 region has 14 residues. This chain's CDR3 is CASSYSGLTGTQYF. CDR3 bases: TGTGCCAGCAGTTACTCGGGACTAACCGGTACCCAGTACTTC.

This clonotype was observed at least ten times. The CDR3 loop reads CSARTVGQGNSPLHF. CDR3 nucleotides: TGCAGTGCTAGAACTGTAGGACAGGGGAATTCACCCCTCCACTTT. This chain connects TRBV20-1 to TRBJ1-6; TRBD1 matches 9 bases. Germline trimming cut 2 bases from V and 7 bases from J; bases unmatched to any gene: 6. From germline, CDR1 is DFQATT and CDR2 SNEGSKA (reference sequence). The CDR3 spans 15 residues.

This clonotype was counted at least ten times. This sequence joins TRBV6-5 and TRBJ1-5; tentative D call: TRBD1 (6 bases). Trimming pared 8 bases from V and 7 bases from J, leaving 24 bases between. The CDR3 loop spans 16 amino acids. In germline, CDR1 is MNHEY, CDR2 SVGAGI. DNA of the CDR3: TGTGCCAGCTCATCCGGGGGCCTACTGACAGACCAGCCCCAGCATTTT. This codes for CASSSGGLLTDQPQHF.

The rearrangement links TRBV7-9 to TRBJ1-6; D is uncertain. Germline-derived CDR1 and CDR2 are SEHNR and FQNEAQ (reference sequence). The CDR3 loop spans 14 amino acids. V was clipped by 2 bases and J by 10 bases, with 12 bases between them. CDR3 bases: TGTGCCAGCAGCTTAAGAGAGGATAGGTCACCCCTCCACTTT. Protein sequence: CASSLREDRSPLHF.

This clonotype was recorded many times. The gene calls are TRBV10-2 and TRBJ2-2; 10 nucleotides match TRBD2. Germline assignment: CDR1 WSHSY and CDR2 SAAADI. Trimming removed 6 bases from V and 3 bases from J; junction bases left unmatched: 16. The CDR3 contains 19 residues. The CDR3 sequence is CASRRIAGGFTAYTGELFF. The CDR3 nucleotides read TGCGCCAGCAGGAGGATAGCGGGGGGCTTTACCGCCTACACCGGGGAGCTGTTTTTT.

In its sample, this clonotype was seen a few times. The chain is built from TRBV29-1 and TRBJ2-7, with 7 bases that match TRBD2. The CDR3 loop spans 13 amino acids. The junction had 8 bases not matched to a gene; V was cut back by 4 bases and J by 5 bases. Germline V CDR1 and CDR2: SQVTM, ANQGSEA. In DNA, the CDR3 is TGCAGCGTTGCCGGCCACCGGGAGGACGAGCAGTACTTC. Its protein product is CSVAGHREDEQYF.

There are a few counts of this clonotype. The V and J genes are TRBV7-9 and TRBJ1-3, with D hard to call. Germline V gives CDR1 SEHNR, CDR2 FQNEAQ (reference sequence). Between the trimmed V and J ends, which lost 3 bases and 0 bases, there was a span of 12 bases. This CDR3 contains 16 residues. The CDR3, as DNA: TGTGCCAGCAGCTTCGGACGGTGGAGCTCTGGAAACACCATATATTTT. Translating it yields CASSFGRWSSGNTIYF.

This chain connects TRBV2 to TRBJ2-2; D not certain. CDR3 length equals 14 residues. V lost 6 bases and J lost 1, with 9 bases in between. Germline V lookup: CDR1 SNHLY, CDR2 FYNNEI. The CDR3 DNA is TGTGCCAGCAGACTCCGAGGGAACACCGGGGAGCTGTTTTTT. Encoded protein: CASRLRGNTGELFF. Combining the CDR3 with reference TRBV2 and TRBJ2-2 gives the whole variable domain EPEVTQTPSHQVTQMGQEVILRCVPISNHLYFYWYRQILGQKVEFLVSFYNNEISEKSEIFDDQFSVERPDGSNFTLKIRSTKLEDSAMYFCASRLRGNTGELFFGEGSRLTVL.

The chain carries TRBV5-6 and TRBJ2-5, with a weak D call TRBD2 (5 bases). Per the germline V gene, CDR1 is SGHDT and CDR2 is YYEEEE. V lost 4 bases and J 5 bases, leaving 12 bases between the germline ends. The CDR3 totals 13 residues. CDR3 DNA: TGTGCCAGCAGCCCCCCCTCGGGGGAGACCCAGTACTTC. Encoded protein: CASSPPSGETQYF.

This clonotype was counted at least ten times. The J gene is TRBJ1-2, the V gene TRBV19; D might be TRBD1 (6 bases). V lost 7 bases, J lost 8 bases, and 17 bases lay in between. CDR3 size: 13 residues. CDR1 and CDR2 from the germline V gene are LNHDA and SQIVND (reference sequence). CDR3 coding DNA: TGTGCCAGTACCGGGGGGCTCCACGGCGGCTACACCTTC. Amino acids: CASTGGLHGGYTF.

This clonotype showed up just a few times. V gene TRBV7-9 combines with J gene TRBJ2-6, with 10 bases identical to TRBD1. The V segment lost 5 bases and the J segment 0 bases; nucleotides outside the gene matches: 4. CDR3 length: 17 amino acids. Germline assignment: CDR1 SEHNR and CDR2 FQNEAQ (reference sequence). CDR3 loop: CASSPGQGDSGANVLTF. CDR3 coding DNA: TGTGCCAGCAGCCCAGGACAGGGGGACTCTGGGGCCAACGTCCTGACTTTC.

Ten or more counts support this clonotype. The chain employs TRBV5-1 and TRBJ2-5; 14 positions match TRBD2. V lost 3 bases, J lost 5 bases, and 6 bases stayed unmatched. CDR3 length: 16 residues. From germline, CDR1 is SGHRS and CDR2 YFSETQ. CDR3 sequence reads: CASSSSGTSGSETQYF. DNA for the CDR3: TGCGCCAGCAGCTCTTCCGGGACTAGCGGGAGTGAGACCCAGTACTTC.

This clonotype was counted ten times or more. Here the CDR3 reads CSVGGRASDTQYF. CDR3 in DNA: TGCAGCGTCGGCGGGAGGGCCTCAGATACGCAGTATTTT. This rearrangement joins TRBV29-1 to TRBJ2-3; 9 bases are a match to TRBD2. The CDR3 has 13 residues. V gave up 6 bases and J gave up 4 bases; unmatched junction bases: 5. Germline lookup yields CDR1 SQVTM and CDR2 ANQGSEA.

This clonotype was recorded at least ten times. The chain recombines TRBV3-1 with TRBJ2-2; D not certain. V dropped 6 bases and J dropped 4 bases, with 12 bases sitting between them. The V gene's germline CDR1 is LGHDT and CDR2 YNNKEL (reference sequence). The CDR3 covers 14 residues. CDR3: CASRHRTGTGELFF. The CDR3 DNA follows: TGTGCCAGCAGACACCGGACGGGCACCGGGGAGCTGTTTTTT.

This chain uses TRBV5-1 with TRBJ2-2; 11 nucleotides line up with TRBD2. V lost 7 bases to trimming and J lost 7 bases; unmatched junction nucleotides: 9. Germline V gene sequence: CDR1 SGHRS, CDR2 YFSETQ. There are 15 residues in the CDR3. The CDR3 region has the DNA TGCGCCAGCCGCCTAGCGGGAGGAAGCGGCGGGGAGCTGTTTTTT. Protein product: CASRLAGGSGGELFF. The whole variable domain, filled in from reference TRBV5-1 and TRBJ2-2, reads KAGVTQTPRYLIKTRGQQVTLSCSPISGHRSVSWYQQTPGQGLQFLFEYFSETQRNKGNFPGRFSGRQFSNSRSEMNVSTLELGDSALYLCASRLAGGSGGELFFGEGSRLTVL.

This clonotype was seen repeatedly, ten times or more. The chain employs TRBV5-1 and TRBJ1-2; D is unresolved. There are 16 residues in the CDR3. V shed 0 bases and J shed 6 bases, with 18 bases lying between them. CDR1 SGHRS and CDR2 YFSETQ come from the germline V gene. DNA of the CDR3: TGCGCCAGCAGCTTGGGAAACAATCGACGGCAAGATGGCTACACCTTC. This encodes CASSLGNNRRQDGYTF.

This clonotype was counted a few times. V gene TRBV5-1 combines with J gene TRBJ2-5; 9 nucleotides line up with TRBD2. The germline V gene encodes CDR1 SGHRS and CDR2 YFSETQ. The junction had 2 bases not matched to a gene; V was cut back by 0 bases and J by 5 bases. The length of the CDR3 is 14 residues. The CDR3 DNA follows: TGCGCCAGCAGCTTGGGGCTAGCGGGGGAGACCCAGTACTTC. It is translated as CASSLGLAGETQYF.

This clonotype was seen ten or more times. The chain joins TRBV2 to TRBJ2-3; tentatively, D is TRBD2 (6 bases). Trimming took off 10 bases at V and 0 bases at J, with 17 bases between the two ends. The CDR3 runs to 15 residues. Germline V lookup: CDR1 SNHLY, CDR2 FYNNEI. The CDR3 spells CANQIAVTSTDTQYF. DNA of the CDR3: TGTGCCAACCAAATAGCGGTGACTAGCACAGATACGCAGTATTTT.

This clonotype was detected many times. The rearrangement links TRBV18 to TRBJ2-7; 7 nucleotides match TRBD2. Germline CDR1 and CDR2: KGHSH and LQKENI. CDR3 length equals 15 residues. After removal of 6 bases from V and 4 bases from J, the junction contained 12 bases not matched to a gene. For the CDR3, the DNA is TGTGCCAGCTCCCCCTGGACTAGAGGCGCGTACGAGCAGTACTTC. Its protein is CASSPWTRGAYEQYF.

The chain carries TRBV13 and TRBJ2-7; D is unresolved. Trimming cost V 7 bases and J 6 bases, with 19 bases left between them. The germline V gene has CDR1 PRHDT and CDR2 FYEKMQ (reference sequence). This CDR3 is built from 14 residues. The CDR3: CASNIYGVDTEQYF. CDR3 DNA: TGTGCCAGCAACATTTATGGCGTTGATACCGAGCAGTACTTC.

There are many counts of this clonotype. J is TRBJ1-5 and V is TRBV10-3; 10 bases map to TRBD1. The CDR3 sequence is 14 residues long. Germline lookup yields CDR1 ENHRY and CDR2 SYGVKD. The trim removed 9 bases at V and 3 bases at J, leaving 5 bases unmatched. CDR3 loop: CAIAGTGVNQPQHF. DNA of the CDR3: TGTGCCATAGCCGGGACAGGGGTCAATCAGCCCCAGCATTTT.

This clonotype was seen a few times. The chain has TRBV4-1 and TRBJ2-7; D is ambiguous. Germline-derived CDR1 and CDR2 are MGHRA and YSYEKL. With 1 base removed from V and 2 bases from J, the gap between germline ends came to 12 bases. This CDR3 region has 15 residues. CDR3 loop: CASSQGFRAPYEQYF. CDR3 nucleotide sequence: TGCGCCAGCAGCCAAGGCTTTAGGGCCCCCTACGAGCAGTACTTC.

This clonotype was seen many times. V gene TRBV6-5 combines with J gene TRBJ1-1; 7 bases agree with TRBD1. J lost 0 bases, V lost 6 bases, and 4 bases had no gene match. CDR3 length: 14 amino acids. CDR1 and CDR2 from the germline V gene are MNHEY and SVGAGI. Here the CDR3 DNA reads TGTGCCAGCAGCCCGGGACAGTTGAACACTGAAGCTTTCTTT. Translated, it gives CASSPGQLNTEAFF.

CDR3 bases: TGTGCCAGCAGCCTTACCGGGACAGGTGCCTACGAGCAGTACTTC. It specifies CASSLTGTGAYEQYF. V and J are TRBV7-2 and TRBJ2-7, with TRBD1 identical over 8 bases. After removal of 5 bases from V and 2 bases from J, the junction contained 8 bases not matched to a gene. The CDR3 length is 15 residues. Per the germline V gene, CDR1 is SGHTA and CDR2 is FQGNSA.